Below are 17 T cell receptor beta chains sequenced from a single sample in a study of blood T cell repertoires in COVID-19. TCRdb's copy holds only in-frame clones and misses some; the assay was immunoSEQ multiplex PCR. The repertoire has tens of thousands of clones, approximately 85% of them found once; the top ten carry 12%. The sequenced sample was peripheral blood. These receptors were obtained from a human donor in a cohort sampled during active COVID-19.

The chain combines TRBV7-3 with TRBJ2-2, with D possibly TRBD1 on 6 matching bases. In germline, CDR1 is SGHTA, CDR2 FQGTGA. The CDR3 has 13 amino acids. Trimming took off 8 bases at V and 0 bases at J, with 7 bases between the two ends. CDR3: CASGQTNTGELFF. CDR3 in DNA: TGTGCCAGCGGACAGACGAACACCGGGGAGCTGTTTTTT.

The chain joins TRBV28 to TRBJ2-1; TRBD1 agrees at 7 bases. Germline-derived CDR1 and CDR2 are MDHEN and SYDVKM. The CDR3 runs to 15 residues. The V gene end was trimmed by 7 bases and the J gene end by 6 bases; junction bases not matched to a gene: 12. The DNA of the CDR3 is TGTGCCAGCACCCCATCAAGAGGGGGCCGCAATGAGCAGTTCTTC. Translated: CASTPSRGGRNEQFF.

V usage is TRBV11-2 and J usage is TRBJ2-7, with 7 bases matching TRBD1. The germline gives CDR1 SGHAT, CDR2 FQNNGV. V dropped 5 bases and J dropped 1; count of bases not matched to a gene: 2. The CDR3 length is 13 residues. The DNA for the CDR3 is TGTGCCAGCAGCCGACAGGGATCCTACGAGCAGTACTTC. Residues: CASSRQGSYEQYF.

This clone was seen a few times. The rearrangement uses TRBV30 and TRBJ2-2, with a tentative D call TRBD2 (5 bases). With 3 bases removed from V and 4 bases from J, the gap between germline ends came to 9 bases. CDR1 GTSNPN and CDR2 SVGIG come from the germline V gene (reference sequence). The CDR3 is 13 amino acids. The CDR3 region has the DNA TGTGCCTGGAGGCGGAGGATCACCGGGGAGCTGTTTTTT. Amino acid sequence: CAWRRRITGELFF.

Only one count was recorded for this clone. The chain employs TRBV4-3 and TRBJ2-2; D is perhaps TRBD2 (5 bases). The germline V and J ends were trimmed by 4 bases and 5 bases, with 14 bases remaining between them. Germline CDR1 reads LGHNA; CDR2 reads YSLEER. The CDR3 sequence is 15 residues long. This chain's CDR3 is CASSPSLTSTGELFF. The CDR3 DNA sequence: TGCGCCAGCAGCCCGTCACTTACTAGTACCGGGGAGCTGTTTTTT.

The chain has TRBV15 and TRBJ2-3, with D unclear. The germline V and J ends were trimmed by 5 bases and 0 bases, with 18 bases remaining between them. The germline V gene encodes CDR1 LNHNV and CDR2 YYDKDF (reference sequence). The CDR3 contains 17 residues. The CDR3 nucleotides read TGTGCCACCAGCCCACCGTGGGCACTCACTAGCACAGATACGCAGTATTTT. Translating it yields CATSPPWALTSTDTQYF.

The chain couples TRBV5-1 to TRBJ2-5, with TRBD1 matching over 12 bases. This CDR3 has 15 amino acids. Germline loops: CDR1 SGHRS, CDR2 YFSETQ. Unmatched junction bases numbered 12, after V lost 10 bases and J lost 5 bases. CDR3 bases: TGCGCCTCCCGGGAGCGGGACAGGGGGCTGGAGACCCAGTACTTC. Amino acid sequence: CASRERDRGLETQYF.

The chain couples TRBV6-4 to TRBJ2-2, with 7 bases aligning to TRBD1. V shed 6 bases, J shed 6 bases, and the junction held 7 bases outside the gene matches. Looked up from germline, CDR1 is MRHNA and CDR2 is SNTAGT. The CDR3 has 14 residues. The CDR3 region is CASRRQGIAGELFF. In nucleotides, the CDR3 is TGTGCCAGCAGAAGACAGGGAATAGCCGGGGAGCTGTTTTTT.

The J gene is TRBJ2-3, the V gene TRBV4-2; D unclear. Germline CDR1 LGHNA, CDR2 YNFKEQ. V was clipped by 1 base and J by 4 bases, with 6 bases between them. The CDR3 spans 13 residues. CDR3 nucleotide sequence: TGTGCCAGCAGCCAAGGACTGCCAGATACGCAGTATTTT. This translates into CASSQGLPDTQYF.

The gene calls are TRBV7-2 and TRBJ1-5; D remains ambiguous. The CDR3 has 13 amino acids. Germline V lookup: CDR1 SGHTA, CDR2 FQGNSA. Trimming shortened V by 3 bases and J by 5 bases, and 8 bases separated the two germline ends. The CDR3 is CASSFSPDQPQHF. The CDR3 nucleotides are TGTGCCAGCAGCTTTTCCCCTGATCAGCCCCAGCATTTT.

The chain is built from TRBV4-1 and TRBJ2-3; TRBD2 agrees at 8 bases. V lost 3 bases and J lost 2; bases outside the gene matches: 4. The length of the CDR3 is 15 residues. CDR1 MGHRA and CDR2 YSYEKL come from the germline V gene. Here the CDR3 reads CASSQLAGFTDTQYF. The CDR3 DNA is TGCGCCAGCAGCCAGTTAGCGGGGTTCACAGATACGCAGTATTTT.

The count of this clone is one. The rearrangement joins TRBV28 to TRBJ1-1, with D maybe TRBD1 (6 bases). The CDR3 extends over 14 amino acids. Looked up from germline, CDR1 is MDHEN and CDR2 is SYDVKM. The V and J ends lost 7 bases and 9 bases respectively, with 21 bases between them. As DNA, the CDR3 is TGTGCCAGCATTTCGGAGGGGGGGGCTCGGAAAGCTTTCTTT. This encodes CASISEGGARKAFF.

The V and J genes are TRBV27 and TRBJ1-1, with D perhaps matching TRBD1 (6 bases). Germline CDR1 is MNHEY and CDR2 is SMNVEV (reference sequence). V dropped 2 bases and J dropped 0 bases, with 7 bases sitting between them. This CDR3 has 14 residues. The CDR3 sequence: CASSLTGMNTEAFF. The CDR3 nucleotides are TGTGCCAGCAGTTTAACAGGGATGAACACTGAAGCTTTCTTT.

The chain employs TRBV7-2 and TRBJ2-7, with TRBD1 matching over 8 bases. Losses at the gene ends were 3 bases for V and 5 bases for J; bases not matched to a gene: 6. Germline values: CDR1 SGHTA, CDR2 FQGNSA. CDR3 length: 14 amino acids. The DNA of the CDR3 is TGTGCCAGCAGCTTCCGGGACAGGACCCACGAGCAGTACTTC. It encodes CASSFRDRTHEQYF.

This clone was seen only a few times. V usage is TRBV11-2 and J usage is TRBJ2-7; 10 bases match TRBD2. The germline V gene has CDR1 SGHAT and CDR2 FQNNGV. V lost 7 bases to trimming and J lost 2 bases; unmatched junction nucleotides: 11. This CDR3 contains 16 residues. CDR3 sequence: CASIPALAGAPYEQYF. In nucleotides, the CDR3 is TGTGCCAGCATCCCGGCTCTAGCGGGGGCTCCCTACGAGCAGTACTTC.

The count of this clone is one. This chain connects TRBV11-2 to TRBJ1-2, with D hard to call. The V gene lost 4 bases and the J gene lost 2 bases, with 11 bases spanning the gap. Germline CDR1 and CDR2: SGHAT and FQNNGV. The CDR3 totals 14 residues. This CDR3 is CASSSGNQNYGYTF. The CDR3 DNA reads TGTGCCAGCAGCTCCGGGAATCAAAACTATGGCTACACCTTC.

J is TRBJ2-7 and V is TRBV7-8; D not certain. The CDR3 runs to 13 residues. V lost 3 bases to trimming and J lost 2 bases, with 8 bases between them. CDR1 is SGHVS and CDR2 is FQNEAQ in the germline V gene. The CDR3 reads CASSLGRTYEQYF. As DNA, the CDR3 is TGTGCCAGCAGCTTGGGCAGGACCTACGAGCAGTACTTC.